The 15 T cell receptor beta chains below were found in one sample sequenced in a study of Graves' ophthalmopathy and Graves' hyperthyroidism. TCR beta CDR3 regions were amplified from RNA transcripts. The authors performed first-round RT-PCR with HTBI primers and then a second-round multiplex PCR. TCRdb reanalysed the multiplex PCR reads using MiXCR and keeps one entry per CDR3 protein. This sample has 150,000 or so distinct CDR3 sequences, with roughly two fifths found just once. The source material was peripheral blood. All receptors come from a man aged 25-45 years with Graves' ophthalmopathy.

This clonotype was recorded many times. The chain carries TRBV11-2 and TRBJ1-5; 10 nucleotides align to TRBD1. The ends lost 1 base at V and 2 bases at J; junction bases unmatched: 2. The germline CDR1 and CDR2 sequences are SGHAT and FQNNGV. The CDR3 loop spans 16 amino acids. The CDR3 coding sequence is TGTGCCAGCAGCTTAGGGACAGGGGGGCGCAATCAGCCCCAGCATTTT. Protein: CASSLGTGGRNQPQHF.

The V call is TRBV28, the J call TRBJ2-7; possible D gene TRBD1, 6 bases. The CDR3 has 15 residues. Trimming removed 3 bases from V and 3 bases from J, with 15 bases in between. Germline CDR1 is MDHEN and CDR2 is SYDVKM. The CDR3 loop is CASSFSGQGSYEQYF. In DNA, the CDR3 is TGTGCCAGCAGTTTTTCGGGGCAGGGGAGCTACGAGCAGTACTTC.

This clonotype was recorded a few times. The rearrangement joins TRBV6-2 or TRBV6-3 to TRBJ1-1; D remains unclear. Germline assignment: CDR1 MNHEY and CDR2 SVGEGT. V shed 2 bases and J shed 4 bases, with 11 bases lying between them. The CDR3 extends over 14 amino acids. Here the CDR3 reads CASSYLRGRTEAFF. The DNA for the CDR3 is TGTGCCAGCAGTTACCTACGCGGACGCACTGAAGCTTTCTTT.

This clonotype was detected ten times or more. The chain combines TRBV2 with TRBJ2-7; TRBD1 is a possible D gene (6 bases). Germline CDR1 reads SNHLY; CDR2 reads FYNNEI. There are 15 residues in the CDR3. Trimming removed 3 bases at V and 5 bases at J, with 17 bases between. The CDR3 region has the DNA TGTGCCAGCAGTGATTACGCCGACGGGACAAACGAGCAGTACTTC. Its translation: CASSDYADGTNEQYF.

J is TRBJ2-5 and V is TRBV20-1; D possibly corresponds to TRBD2 (5 bases). Trimming cost V 1 base and J 0 bases, with 12 bases left between them. The CDR3 has 15 amino acids. The germline gives CDR1 DFQATT, CDR2 SNEGSKA (reference sequence). The CDR3 coding sequence is TGCAGTGCTAGAGTATGGACTCAAGACCAAGAGACCCAGTACTTC. Translating it yields CSARVWTQDQETQYF.

This clonotype was picked up many times. The V and J genes are TRBV7-2 and TRBJ2-2; D not certain. CDR1 is SGHTA, CDR2 FQGNSA, per germline. Trimming cost V 1 base and J 6 bases, with 12 bases left between them. This CDR3 contains 15 residues. The DNA for the CDR3 is TGTGCCAGCAGCTTAGTTTCCTCATCAGCCGGGGAGCTGTTTTTT. Residues: CASSLVSSSAGELFF.

This clonotype was recorded at least ten times. The V and J genes are TRBV20-1 and TRBJ2-7; 8 bases map to TRBD1. CDR3 length equals 14 residues. Germline V gene lookup returns CDR1 DFQATT and CDR2 SNEGSKA (reference sequence). After removal of 7 bases from V and 3 bases from J, the junction contained 11 bases not matched to a gene. The CDR3 protein is CSVRPDRVGYEQYF. CDR3 in DNA: TGCAGTGTACGGCCGGACAGGGTCGGCTACGAGCAGTACTTC.

The CDR3 spells CASSVREEGLVSYEQYF. The CDR3 DNA sequence: TGTGCCAGCAGCGTACGGGAGGAGGGCCTCGTATCCTACGAGCAGTACTTC. V gene TRBV11-2 combines with J gene TRBJ2-7; TRBD2 aligns across 7 bases. V shed 5 bases and J 1 base; nucleotides not matched to a gene: 14. The germline CDR1 and CDR2 sequences are SGHAT and FQNNGV. The CDR3 sequence is 17 residues long. The complete variable domain, with remaining parts taken from reference TRBV11-2 and TRBJ2-7, reads EAGVAQSPRYKIIEKRQSVAFWCNPISGHATLYWYQQILGQGPKLLIQFQNNGVVDDSQLPKDRFSAERLKGVDSTLKIQPAKLEDSAVYLCASSVREEGLVSYEQYFGPGTRLTVT.

The sample holds many counts of this clonotype. The chain links TRBV27 to TRBJ2-7, with 7 bases aligning to TRBD2. V trimming: 8 bases; J trimming: 4 bases; junction bases outside the gene matches: 8. Per germline, CDR1 MNHEY and CDR2 SMNVEV (reference sequence). This CDR3 spans 13 amino acids. The CDR3 nucleotides are TGTGCCAGCCGACGGGGGGAAGGGTACGAGCAGTACTTC. Translation gives CASRRGEGYEQYF.

This clonotype has ten or more counts. The V and J genes are TRBV12-3 or TRBV12-4 and TRBJ1-1, with D unclear. This CDR3 has 12 amino acids. Trimming left V 7 bases short and J 3 bases short, with 9 bases between. CDR3 DNA: TGTGCCAGCATGGAACGGGACACTGAAGCTTTCTTT. Its translation: CASMERDTEAFF.

V gene TRBV15 combines with J gene TRBJ2-4; unclear D gene. Trimming left V 0 bases short and J 1 base short, with 25 bases between. Germline V gives CDR1 LNHNV, CDR2 YYDKDF (reference sequence). This CDR3 is built from 21 residues. The CDR3 loop reads CATSRDSPTPSTVEAKNIQYF. The DNA of the CDR3 is TGTGCCACCAGCAGAGATTCCCCCACTCCAAGCACGGTTGAGGCCAAAAACATTCAGTACTTC.

V gene TRBV6-1 combines with J gene TRBJ1-6; no clear D. Germline V gene lookup returns CDR1 MNHNS and CDR2 SASEGT. The ends were cut back, 6 bases at V and 3 bases at J, with 18 bases in the middle. The CDR3 sequence is 17 residues long. Here the CDR3 reads CASRPPLNTYYNSPLHF. DNA for the CDR3: TGTGCCAGCAGGCCCCCTCTTAACACCTACTATAATTCACCCCTCCACTTT.

The chain carries TRBV11-2 and TRBJ2-7; the D is unclear. The CDR3 length is 16 residues. Per the germline V gene, CDR1 is SGHAT and CDR2 is FQNNGV. Trimming took off 5 bases at V and 3 bases at J, with 20 bases between the two ends. CDR3 nucleotide sequence: TGTGCCAGCAGCCCCCATGGTGGTTCGGTGGGCTACGAGCAGTACTTC. This codes for CASSPHGGSVGYEQYF.

This clonotype was detected many times. V usage is TRBV27 and J usage is TRBJ1-6; 7 positions match TRBD1. The CDR3 consists of 17 residues. Germline V CDR1 and CDR2: MNHEY, SMNVEV (reference sequence). V was clipped by 4 bases and J by 0 bases; unmatched bases: 6. This CDR3 is CASSSLTGSSYNSPLHF. The CDR3 nucleotides read TGTGCCAGCAGTTCTCTGACAGGGAGCTCCTATAATTCACCCCTCCACTTT.

The CDR3 reads CASSLAVQNVAFF. In DNA, the CDR3 is TGTGCCAGCAGTTTAGCCGTTCAAAATGTAGCTTTCTTT. The rearrangement joins TRBV12-3 or TRBV12-4 to TRBJ1-1; no definite D call. The CDR3 is 13 residues long. V lost 0 bases and J lost 10, with 12 bases in between.